Listed below are T cell receptor beta chains from one sample, sequenced in a study of vaccination and CD4 T cells after COVID-19. No antigen has been assigned to these receptors. TCRdb recomputed calls from the PCR reads with MiXCR, one row per CDR3 protein. Here the sample spans around 12,000 distinct CDR3 sequences, approximately 52% being singletons. Sequencing used CD4+ T cells from blood, cultured in vitro. All receptors derive from a human donor who had recovered from COVID-19. Both conserved end residues are part of each CDR3. The order of the fields is CDR3 length, clone size, V gene, D gene, J gene, CDR3 DNA, CDR3 protein. A D gene is named only where the DNA matches it firmly. Expanded clones get a size class; other rows say once, few or many, or leave the size out.

16	.	TRBV2	TRBD2	TRBJ2-3	TGTGCCAGCAGTGTAATAGCGGGAGGCGGCCCAGATACGCAGTATTTT	CASSVIAGGGPDTQYF
13	.	TRBV28	.	TRBJ1-1	TGTGCCAGCAGGCCAACAGGGAACACTGAAGCTTTCTTT	CASRPTGNTEAFF
15	.	TRBV10-1	.	TRBJ2-7	TGCGCCAGCAGTGAGCGGGCGGACACTTCCTACGAGCAGTACTTC	CASSERADTSYEQYF
13	.	TRBV7-2	TRBD2	TRBJ2-3	TGTGCCAGCAGCCCCAGGACTAGTGGAACGCAGTATTTT	CASSPRTSGTQYF
13	.	TRBV20-1	.	TRBJ2-7	TGCAGTGCCCAAAGCGGAGCTCTCTACGAGCAGTACTTC	CSAQSGALYEQYF
15	.	TRBV10-3	TRBD1	TRBJ2-5	TGTGCCATCAGTACAAGACAGGGTCCACAAGAGACCCAGTACTTC	CAISTRQGPQETQYF
14	.	TRBV20-1	TRBD2	TRBJ2-3	TGCAGTGCTAGACGCACGGGGGGGGCAGATACGCAGTATTTT	CSARRTGGADTQYF
15	.	TRBV18	TRBD1	TRBJ2-3	TGTGCCAGCTCACGTTTACAGGGGAAGGCAGATACGCAGTATTTT	CASSRLQGKADTQYF
15	.	TRBV7-3	TRBD1	TRBJ2-2	TGTGCCAGCAGCTGGGGACAGAGGGGCACCGGGGAGCTGTTTTTT	CASSWGQRGTGELFF
15	.	TRBV7-9	TRBD2	TRBJ2-1	TGTGCCAGCAGAAGGACTAGCGGGCCTTACAATGAGCAGTTCTTC	CASRRTSGPYNEQFF
15	.	TRBV10-3	TRBD2	TRBJ2-1	TGTGCCACCGGGGGGGAGCAGCGCTGGCACAATGAGCAGTTCTTC	CATGGEQRWHNEQFF
13	.	TRBV21-1	.	TRBJ1-5	TGTGCCAGCAGCAAAGGGGGCAATCAGCCCCAGCATTTT	CASSKGGNQPQHF
11	few	TRBV6-1	.	TRBJ2-7	TGTGCCAGCGCCAGGGCCCACGAGCAGTACTTC	CASARAHEQYF